This TCR beta chain appears in the sequencing data of a study of blood T cell repertoires in COVID-19. V lost 4 bases to trimming and J lost 1 base, with 17 bases between them. The CDR3 sequence is 17 residues long. Looked up from germline, CDR1 is MGHRA and CDR2 is YSYEKL. Sequenced by immunoSEQ multiplex PCR; TCRdb stores in-frame clones only, minus some. The repertoire holds around 360,000 clones, with about 87% as singletons. The gene calls are TRBV4-1 and TRBJ2-1; a possible D gene is TRBD1 (6 bases). This receptor was obtained from a man aged 35 to 55 in a cohort exposed to, infected with or recovered from COVID-19 (not recorded which). Input material: PBMCs or T cells enriched from blood (not recorded which). In nucleotides, the CDR3 is TGCGCCAGCAGCCGCCGTGGGGGCGGTGTATCCTACAATGAGCAGTTCTTC. Its translation: CASSRRGGGVSYNEQFF.